The subject of this entry is one T cell receptor (beta chain). This sample was taken from a study of blood T cell repertoires in COVID-19. Profiling relied on immunoSEQ multiplex PCR, and the TCRdb table lists in-frame clones only, not all of them. The sample includes 99,000 or so clones, more than 80% of them seen just once. Germline V gives CDR1 MNHEY, CDR2 SVGAGI. The CDR3 loop spans 15 amino acids. V lost 0 bases and J lost 1, with 9 bases in between. The V and J genes are TRBV6-5 and TRBJ1-1; D is perhaps TRBD1 (6 bases). The receptor comes from a woman in her 70s with acute or convalescent COVID-19. The sequenced sample was peripheral blood. As DNA, the CDR3 is TGTGCCAGCAGTTACTCGATGGGACAGAACACTGAAGCTTTCTTT. Translating gives CASSYSMGQNTEAFF.